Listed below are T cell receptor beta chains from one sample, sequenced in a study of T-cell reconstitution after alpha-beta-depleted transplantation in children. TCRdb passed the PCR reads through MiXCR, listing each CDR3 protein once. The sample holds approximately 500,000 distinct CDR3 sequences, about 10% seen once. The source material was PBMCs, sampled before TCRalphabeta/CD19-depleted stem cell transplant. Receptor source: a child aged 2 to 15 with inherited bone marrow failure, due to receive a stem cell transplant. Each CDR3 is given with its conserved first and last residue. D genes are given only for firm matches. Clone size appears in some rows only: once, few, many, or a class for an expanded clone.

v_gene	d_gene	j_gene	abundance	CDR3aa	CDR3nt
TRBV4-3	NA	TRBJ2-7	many	CASSQVGGSEQYF	TGCGCCAGCAGCCAAGTGGGTGGGTCCGAGCAGTACTTC
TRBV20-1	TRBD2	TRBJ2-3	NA	CCARPSLAGGPLDTQYF	TGCTGTGCTAGGCCCTCTCTAGCGGGAGGGCCTTTAGATACGCAGTATTTT
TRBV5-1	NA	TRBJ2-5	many	CASSQDTAQETQYF	TGCGCCAGCAGCCAAGACACCGCACAAGAGACCCAGTACTTC
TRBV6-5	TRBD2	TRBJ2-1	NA	CASSYTSGRIDEQFF	TGTGCCAGCAGTTACACTAGCGGGAGGATTGATGAGCAGTTCTTC
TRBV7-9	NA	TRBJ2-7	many	CASSSVVGVSYEQYF	TGTGCCAGCAGCTCTGTGGTGGGAGTATCCTACGAGCAGTACTTC
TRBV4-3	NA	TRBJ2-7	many	CASSQEGLSTYEQYF	TGCGCCAGCAGCCAAGAGGGCCTATCCACCTACGAGCAGTACTTC
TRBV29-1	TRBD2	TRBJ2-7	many	CSVKLFKRDDEQYF	TGCAGCGTTAAGTTGTTTAAGCGGGACGACGAGCAGTACTTC
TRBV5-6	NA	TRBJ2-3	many	CASSLTGEGDTQYF	TGTGCCAGCAGCTTGACCGGGGAAGGAGATACGCAGTATTTT
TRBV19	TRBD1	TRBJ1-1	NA	CASSPQTGPYAEAFF	TGTGCCAGTAGTCCGCAGACAGGGCCTTACGCTGAAGCTTTCTTT
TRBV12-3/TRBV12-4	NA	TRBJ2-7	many	CASRNTPSYEQYF	TGTGCCAGCAGAAATACACCTTCCTACGAGCAGTACTTC
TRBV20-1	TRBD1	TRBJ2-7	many	CSATFGTGNREQYF	TGCAGTGCTACCTTCGGGACAGGGAATCGAGAGCAGTACTTC
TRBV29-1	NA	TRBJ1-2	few	CSVEDYQGGDGYTF	TGCAGCGTTGAAGACTATCAGGGCGGGGATGGCTACACCTTC
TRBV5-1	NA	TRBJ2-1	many	CASSLFLFSRKQYNEQFF	TGCGCCAGCAGCCTCTTCCTCTTCTCTAGAAAGCAATACAATGAGCAGTTCTTC
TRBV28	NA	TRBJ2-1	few	CASSLFRSNEQFF	TGTGCCAGCAGTTTATTTCGCAGCAATGAGCAGTTCTTC
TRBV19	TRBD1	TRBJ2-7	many	CASSIVGTGRYEQYF	TGTGCCAGTAGTATTGTGGGGACAGGGAGATACGAGCAGTACTTC
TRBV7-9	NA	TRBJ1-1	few	CASSLPRTAMNTEAFF	TGTGCCAGCAGCTTACCGCGGACAGCCATGAACACTGAAGCTTTCTTT
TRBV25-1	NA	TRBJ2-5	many	CASAWGALETQYF	TGTGCCAGCGCTTGGGGGGCTTTGGAGACCCAGTACTTC
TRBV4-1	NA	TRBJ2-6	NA	CASSQDRSGANVLTF	TGCGCCAGCAGCCAAGACAGATCCGGGGCCAACGTCCTGACTTTC
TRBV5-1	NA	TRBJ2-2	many	CASSIGLTGELFF	TGCGCCAGCAGTATAGGCCTCACCGGGGAGCTGTTTTTT
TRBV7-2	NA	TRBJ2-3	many	CASSPIVSDTQYF	TGTGCCAGCAGCCCAATAGTGTCAGATACGCAGTATTTT
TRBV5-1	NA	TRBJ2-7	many	CASSLGSLAPYEQYF	TGCGCCAGCAGCTTGGGCTCCCTGGCCCCCTACGAGCAGTACTTC
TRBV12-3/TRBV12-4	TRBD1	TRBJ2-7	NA	CASSSGQSVAEQYF	TGTGCCAGCAGTTCGGGACAGTCAGTAGCCGAGCAGTACTTC
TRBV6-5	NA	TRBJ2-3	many	CASSYSPAGTQYF	TGTGCCAGCAGTTACTCGCCGGCGGGTACGCAGTATTTT
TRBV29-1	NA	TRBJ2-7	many	CSVVTDEQYF	TGCAGCGTTGTCACTGACGAGCAGTACTTC
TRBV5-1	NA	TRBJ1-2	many	CASSLGGSIYGYTF	TGCGCCAGCAGCTTGGGAGGGAGTATCTATGGCTACACCTTC
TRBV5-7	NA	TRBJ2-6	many	CASSWTALKAGANVLTF	TGTGCCAGCAGCTGGACGGCGTTGAAAGCTGGGGCCAACGTCCTGACTTTC
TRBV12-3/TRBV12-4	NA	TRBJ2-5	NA	CASSLGGQKKTQYF	TGTGCCAGCAGTTTAGGCGGACAGAAGAAGACCCAGTACTTC
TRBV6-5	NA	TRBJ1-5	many	CASSPSVNSNQPQHF	TGTGCCAGCAGTCCCAGCGTTAATAGCAATCAGCCCCAGCATTTT
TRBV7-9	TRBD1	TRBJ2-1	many	CASRDPYRGHKNEQFF	TGTGCCAGCCGCGACCCCTACAGGGGTCATAAGAATGAGCAGTTCTTC
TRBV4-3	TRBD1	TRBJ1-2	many	CASSPQAGQGYGYTF	TGCGCCAGCAGCCCTCAGGCGGGACAGGGCTATGGCTACACCTTC
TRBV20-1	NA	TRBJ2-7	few	CSAPRGYEQYF	TGCAGTGCTCCGCGGGGCTACGAGCAGTACTTC
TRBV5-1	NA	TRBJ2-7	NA	CASSLSSGGTYEQYF	TGCGCCAGCAGCTTGTCTTCCGGCGGGACCTACGAGCAGTACTTC
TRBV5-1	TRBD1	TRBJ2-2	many	CASSDTGGYTGELFF	TGCGCCAGCAGCGACACAGGGGGTTATACCGGGGAGCTGTTTTTT
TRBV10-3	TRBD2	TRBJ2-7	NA	CAINLAGGTEQYF	TGTGCCATCAACCTAGCGGGAGGGACCGAGCAGTACTTC
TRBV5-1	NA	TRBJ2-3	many	CASSLRTGPSDTQYF	TGCGCCAGCAGCTTGCGCACAGGGCCTTCAGATACGCAGTATTTT
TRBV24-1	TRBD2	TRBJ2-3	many	CATSTRGATDTQYF	TGTGCCACTTCAACGCGGGGGGCGACAGATACGCAGTATTTT
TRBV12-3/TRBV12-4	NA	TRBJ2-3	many	CASTPEGHQRADTQYF	TGTGCCAGCACCCCAGAGGGACACCAAAGAGCAGATACGCAGTATTTT
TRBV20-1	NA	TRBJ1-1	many	CSARRGGSNTEAFF	TGCAGTGCTAGAAGGGGAGGTAGTAACACTGAAGCTTTCTTT
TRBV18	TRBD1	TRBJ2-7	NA	CASSPDRGPLRYEQYF	TGTGCCAGCTCCCCTGACAGGGGGCCCCTCCGATACGAGCAGTACTTC
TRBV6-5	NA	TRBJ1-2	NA	CASSYADRASGGYTF	TGTGCCAGCAGTTACGCCGACCGGGCTTCAGGTGGCTACACCTTC
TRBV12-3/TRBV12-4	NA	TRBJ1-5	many	CASSLVQGNQPQHF	TGTGCCAGCAGCTTGGTACAGGGTAATCAGCCCCAGCATTTT
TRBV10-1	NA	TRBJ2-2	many	CASSVGAANTGELFF	TGCGCCAGCAGTGTCGGGGCCGCGAACACCGGGGAGCTGTTTTTT
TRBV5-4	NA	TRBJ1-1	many	CASSPSVKGNTEAFF	TGTGCCAGCAGTCCGTCCGTGAAGGGGAACACTGAAGCTTTCTTT
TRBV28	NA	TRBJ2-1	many	CASSLSVGGNNEQFF	TGTGCCAGCAGTTTATCAGTCGGCGGGAACAATGAGCAGTTCTTC
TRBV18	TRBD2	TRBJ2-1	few	CASSPETSYF	TGTGCCAGCTCACCAGAGACTAGCTACTTC
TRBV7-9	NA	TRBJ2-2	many	CASTQGAYTGELFF	TGTGCCAGCACCCAAGGGGCTTACACCGGGGAGCTGTTTTTT
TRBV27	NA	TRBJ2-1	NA	CASTLSIAVYNEQFF	TGTGCCAGCACCCTCTCAATAGCGGTCTACAATGAGCAGTTCTTC
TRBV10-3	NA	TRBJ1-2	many	CAISDRPDDYGYTF	TGTGCCATCAGTGACCGCCCAGACGACTATGGCTACACCTTT
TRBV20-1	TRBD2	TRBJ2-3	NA	CSALAGLADTQYF	TGCAGTGCCTTAGCGGGGCTCGCAGATACGCAGTATTTT
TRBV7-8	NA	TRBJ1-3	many	CASTLHEPKGNTIYF	TGTGCCAGCACCCTACACGAGCCCAAGGGAAACACCATATATTTT
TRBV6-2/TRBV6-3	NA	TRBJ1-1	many	CASSYRPDEAREAFF	TGTGCCAGCAGTTACAGGCCCGACGAGGCGCGGGAAGCTTTCTTT
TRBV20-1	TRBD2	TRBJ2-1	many	CSARGASGIYNEQFF	TGCAGTGCTAGAGGGGCTAGCGGGATATACAATGAGCAGTTCTTC
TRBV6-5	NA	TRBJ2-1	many	CASRTGWGEQFF	TGTGCCAGCAGGACAGGTTGGGGTGAGCAGTTCTTC
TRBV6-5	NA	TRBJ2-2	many	CASSFGQELFF	TGTGCCAGCAGTTTCGGGCAGGAGCTGTTTTTT
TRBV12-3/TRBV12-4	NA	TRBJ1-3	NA	CASSLSGAHFSGNTIYF	TGTGCCAGCAGTTTATCGGGGGCACATTTCTCTGGAAACACCATATATTTT
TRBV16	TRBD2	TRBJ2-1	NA	CASSQLIRREREQFF	TGTGCCAGCAGCCAATTGATTCGGCGGGAGCGTGAGCAGTTCTTC